The 28 T cell receptor beta chains below come from one sample, sequenced in a study of Ad26.COV2.S vaccination and SARS-CoV-2 variants. Indicated treatment: roughly 18 received Ad26.COV2.S at low or high dose, single or two shots; roughly five received placebo; per-sample allocation not given. Following the first vaccine or placebo injection, samples were taken on day 63. Here immunoSEQ multiplex PCR was the method, and the copy in TCRdb shows in-frame clones only, minus some. Found here are about 380,000 clones, 83% of them singletons; the top ten hold about 8%. This specimen consisted of peripheral blood, obtained in a trial of Ad26.COV2.S vaccine versus placebo. The receptors were gathered from a person between 18 and 65 years old who received the Ad26.COV2.S COVID-19 vaccine or a placebo.

This chain connects TRBV18 to TRBJ1-6; TRBD1 agrees at 10 bases. The CDR3 runs to 15 residues. The germline V gene has CDR1 KGHSH and CDR2 LQKENI. V shed 2 bases, J shed 7 bases, and the junction held 2 bases outside the gene matches. The CDR3 DNA reads as TGTGCCAGCTCACCAGAGGGACAGGGGAATTCACCCCTCCACTTT. Encoded protein: CASSPEGQGNSPLHF.

V gene TRBV6-1 combines with J gene TRBJ2-3; 10 bases are shared with TRBD2. V trimming: 4 bases; J trimming: 8 bases; junction bases outside the gene matches: 12. The germline gives CDR1 MNHNS, CDR2 SASEGT. The CDR3 extends over 16 amino acids. CDR3: CASSVTSGAFQGTQYF. The CDR3 nucleotides read TGTGCCAGCAGTGTAACTAGCGGGGCCTTCCAAGGTACGCAGTATTTT.

This clone was counted a few times. The chain carries TRBV27 and TRBJ2-3, with D unclear. V lost 2 bases, J lost 9 bases, and 12 bases lay in between. Germline V CDR1 and CDR2: MNHEY, SMNVEV (reference sequence). This CDR3 comprises 13 residues. CDR3 coding DNA: TGTGCCAGCAGTTTAAGGCCATTCAGGACGCAGTATTTT. Residues: CASSLRPFRTQYF.

The chain carries TRBV18 and TRBJ2-3; TRBD2 is a possible D gene (5 bases). Trimming cost V 2 bases and J 6 bases, with 12 bases left between them. CDR3 size: 14 residues. Looked up from germline, CDR1 is KGHSH and CDR2 is LQKENI. As DNA, the CDR3 is TGTGCCAGCTCACCATGGTCCGGGGTCGATACGCAGTATTTT. This sequence encodes CASSPWSGVDTQYF. The full variable domain, in which reference TRBV18 and TRBJ2-3 provide the parts outside the CDR3, is NAGVMQNPRHLVRRRGQEARLRCSPMKGHSHVYWYRQLPEEGLKFMVYLQKENIIDESGMPKERFSAEFPKEGPSILRIQQVVRGDSAAYFCASSPWSGVDTQYFGPGTRLTVL.

The chain carries TRBV9 and TRBJ1-3, with D possibly being TRBD1 (5 bases). V was trimmed by 1 base and J by 3 bases, leaving 11 bases between them. The germline V gene encodes CDR1 SGDLS and CDR2 YYNGEE. This CDR3 is built from 15 residues. The DNA of the CDR3 is TGTGCCAGCAGCGTAAGGCAGGGTGGTGGAAACACCATATATTTT. It translates to CASSVRQGGGNTIYF. The entire variable domain, with the rest obtained from reference TRBV9 and TRBJ1-3, is as follows: DSGVTQTPKHLITATGQRVTLRCSPRSGDLSVYWYQQSLDQGLQFLIQYYNGEERAKGNILERFSAQQFPDLHSELNLSSLELGDSALYFCASSVRQGGGNTIYFGEGSWLTVV.

As to this clone: The sample carries other DNA sequences with the same CDR3. This sequence joins TRBV28 and TRBJ1-1; D remains ambiguous. Looked up from germline, CDR1 is MDHEN and CDR2 is SYDVKM. The CDR3 sequence is 11 residues long. With 6 bases removed from V and 0 bases from J, the gap between germline ends came to 2 bases. The CDR3 nucleotides read TGTGCCAGCAGGGTGAACACTGAAGCTTTCTTT. It yields the protein CASRVNTEAFF. Drawing the rest from reference TRBV28 and TRBJ1-1, the complete variable domain is DVKVTQSSRYLVKRTGEKVFLECVQDMDHENMFWYRQDPGLGLRLIYFSYDVKMKEKGDIPEGYSVSREKKERFSLILESASTNQTSMYLCASRVNTEAFFGQGTRLTVV.

V gene TRBV5-1 combines with J gene TRBJ2-7; 10 positions agree with TRBD1. Germline CDR1 and CDR2: SGHRS and YFSETQ. This CDR3 region has 15 residues. V was pared by 4 bases and J by 1 base, with 5 bases of the junction left unmatched. The CDR3 DNA reads as TGCGCCAGCAGCCTCGGGACAGGGGAGTCCTACGAGCAGTACTTC. Its protein is CASSLGTGESYEQYF.

The chain uses TRBV4-1 and TRBJ1-1; D possibly corresponds to TRBD1 (5 bases). From germline, CDR1 is MGHRA and CDR2 YSYEKL. Trimming took 2 bases from V and 0 from J, leaving 10 bases between them. The CDR3 extends over 15 amino acids. The CDR3 nucleotides are TGCGCCAGCAGCCAAATGGGGCCATTGAACACTGAAGCTTTCTTT. It is translated as CASSQMGPLNTEAFF.

This clone has just one count. The rearrangement uses TRBV3-1 (or the pseudogene TRBV3-2) and TRBJ1-3, with 7 nucleotides matching TRBD1. Germline CDR1 LGHDT, CDR2 YNNKEL (reference sequence). The CDR3 sequence is 14 residues long. V trimming: 1 base; J trimming: 7 bases; junction bases outside the gene matches: 4. CDR3 sequence (DNA): TGTGCCAGCAGCCAAGGACTACAGGGGAACACCATATATTTT. This gives the protein CASSQGLQGNTIYF.

The CDR3 DNA is TGTGCCAGTGGCGGGGGCAGCTTGCTAGCTGGGGCCAACGTCCTGACTTTC. Its protein product is CASGGGSLLAGANVLTF. This chain uses TRBV19 with TRBJ2-6, with TRBD2 as a possible D gene (7 bases). Trimming shortened V by 8 bases and J by 2 bases, and 19 bases separated the two germline ends. The CDR3 spans 17 residues. Germline V gene sequence: CDR1 LNHDA, CDR2 SQIVND (reference sequence).

This chain joins TRBV10-3 and TRBJ2-5, with D hard to call. Germline assignment: CDR1 ENHRY and CDR2 SYGVKD. Trimming shortened V by 6 bases and J by 2 bases, and 4 bases separated the two germline ends. The CDR3 is made up of 11 amino acids. The CDR3 nucleotides read TGTGCCATCAGCTCACAAGAGACCCAGTACTTC. Translation gives CAISSQETQYF.

This chain uses TRBV5-1 with TRBJ2-2; unclear D gene. CDR3 length: 14 residues. V dropped 4 bases and J dropped 2 bases, with 9 bases sitting between them. Germline loops: CDR1 SGHRS, CDR2 YFSETQ. CDR3 region: CASSPGRNTGELFF. The CDR3 DNA sequence: TGCGCCAGCAGCCCCGGTCGTAACACCGGGGAGCTGTTTTTT.

In its sample, this clone was seen a few times. V is TRBV5-1 and J is TRBJ1-1, with D uncertain. V was cut by 0 bases and J by 3 bases, with 12 bases left in between. The CDR3 length is 15 residues. Germline V CDR1 and CDR2: SGHRS, YFSETQ. The CDR3 bases are TGCGCCAGCAGCTTGGCCCGAACCCGGGACACTGAAGCTTTCTTT. Translated: CASSLARTRDTEAFF.

J is TRBJ2-1 and V is TRBV7-3, with 11 bases fitting TRBD2. The germline V gene has CDR1 SGHTA and CDR2 FQGTGA. Trimming cost V 3 bases and J 8 bases; bases outside gene matches: 6. CDR3 length equals 15 residues. CDR3 residues: CASSFNIAGGHEQFF. In nucleotides, the CDR3 is TGTGCCAGCAGCTTCAATATAGCGGGGGGGCATGAGCAGTTCTTC.

The chain recombines TRBV6-5 with TRBJ2-1; TRBD2 is a possible D gene (6 bases). The CDR3 covers 14 residues. Germline V gives CDR1 MNHEY, CDR2 SVGAGI. V dropped 6 bases and J dropped 3 bases, with 12 bases sitting between them. The CDR3 loop reads CASSPLAVYNEQFF. The CDR3 coding sequence is TGTGCCAGCAGCCCACTAGCAGTCTACAATGAGCAGTTCTTC.

The chain is built from TRBV7-2 and TRBJ2-4; the D gene is possibly TRBD1 (7 bases). Germline V gene lookup returns CDR1 SGHTA and CDR2 FQGNSA. V dropped 8 bases and J dropped 5 bases, with 13 bases sitting between them. The CDR3 sequence is 13 residues long. The CDR3: CASGQGGQNIQYF. The CDR3 DNA reads as TGTGCCAGCGGCCAGGGGGGCCAAAACATTCAGTACTTC.

This sequence joins TRBV5-1 and TRBJ1-1; 7 bases are a match to TRBD1. The CDR3 contains 13 residues. Germline trimming cut 5 bases from V and 1 base from J; bases unmatched to any gene: 2. Germline V gene data show CDR1 as SGHRS and CDR2 as YFSETQ. This CDR3 is CASRRTGNTEAFF. In DNA, the CDR3 is TGCGCCAGCAGGCGGACAGGGAACACTGAAGCTTTCTTT.

In this sample, this clone turned up once. This chain joins TRBV19 and TRBJ2-7, with 9 bases that match TRBD1. CDR3 length equals 15 residues. The germline V gene has CDR1 LNHDA and CDR2 SQIVND (reference sequence). Unmatched junction bases numbered 6, after V lost 5 bases and J lost 1 base. CDR3 in DNA: TGTGCCAGTAGTGCAGGGACAGGGCCTTCCTACGAGCAGTACTTC. Amino acids: CASSAGTGPSYEQYF.

The V call is TRBV12-5, the J call TRBJ2-1; D unclear. CDR3 size: 16 residues. The V gene's germline CDR1 is LGHNT and CDR2 FRNRAP. The V gene lost 0 bases and the J gene lost 0 bases, with 9 bases spanning the gap. The DNA of the CDR3 is TGTGCTAGTGGTTTGGTTCTGGAAAGCTCCTACAATGAGCAGTTCTTC. Translation gives CASGLVLESSYNEQFF.

The V call is TRBV9, the J call TRBJ2-7; unclear D gene. CDR1 and CDR2 from the germline V gene are SGDLS and YYNGEE. The V end lost 3 bases, the J end lost 0 bases, and 4 bases lay between the germline ends. The CDR3 covers 12 residues. The chain's CDR3 is CASSASSYEQYF. The CDR3 bases are TGTGCCAGCAGCGCTAGCTCCTACGAGCAGTACTTC.

The rearrangement joins TRBV19 to TRBJ1-1; D uncertain. CDR1 and CDR2 from the germline V gene are LNHDA and SQIVND (reference sequence). This CDR3 is 15 amino acids long. The V gene lost 1 base and the J gene lost 0 bases, with 9 bases spanning the gap. CDR3 bases: TGTGCCAGTAGTATAGGTATTTTCATGAACACTGAAGCTTTCTTT. This sequence encodes CASSIGIFMNTEAFF.

The chain recombines TRBV5-6 with TRBJ1-5, with TRBD1 matching over 7 bases. The CDR3 totals 15 residues. V gave up 4 bases and J gave up 0 bases; unmatched junction bases: 4. Germline loops: CDR1 SGHDT, CDR2 YYEEEE. The CDR3 loop is CASSVTGHSNQPQHF. As DNA, the CDR3 is TGTGCCAGCAGCGTGACAGGGCATAGCAATCAGCCCCAGCATTTT.

Only one count was recorded for this clone. The chain employs TRBV7-2 and TRBJ1-4; D is uncertain. The CDR3 is 15 amino acids. From germline, CDR1 is SGHTA and CDR2 FQGNSA. V was cut by 1 base and J by 4 bases, with 10 bases left in between. CDR3 region: CASSLVSILNEKLFF. CDR3 nucleotides: TGTGCCAGCAGCTTAGTATCTATTCTTAATGAAAAACTGTTTTTT.

This sequence joins TRBV7-3 and TRBJ2-5; 11 bases align to TRBD2. In germline, CDR1 is SGHTA, CDR2 FQGTGA. CDR3 length: 20 residues. V was pared by 3 bases and J by 0 bases, with 15 bases of the junction left unmatched. CDR3: CASSFLPGASGRFYQETQYF. In DNA, the CDR3 is TGTGCCAGCAGCTTCCTACCGGGGGCTAGCGGGAGGTTCTACCAAGAGACCCAGTACTTC. Drawing the rest from reference TRBV7-3 and TRBJ2-5, the complete variable domain is GAGVSQTPSNKVTEKGKYVELRCDPISGHTALYWYRQSLGQGPEFLIYFQGTGAADDSGLPNDRFFAVRPEGSVSTLKIQRTERGDSAVYLCASSFLPGASGRFYQETQYFGPGTRLLVL.

This clone was seen once. The CDR3 spells CATDGFNYGYTF. The DNA of the CDR3 is TGTGCCACCGACGGGTTCAACTATGGCTACACCTTC. This chain joins TRBV19 and TRBJ1-2; D is unclear. Germline loops: CDR1 LNHDA, CDR2 SQIVND (reference sequence). CDR3 length equals 12 residues. V lost 10 bases and J 2 bases, leaving 11 bases between the germline ends.

This clone appeared once. The chain employs TRBV15 and TRBJ1-4; 7 bases align to TRBD1. After removal of 3 bases from V and 4 bases from J, the junction contained 8 bases not matched to a gene. Germline V lookup: CDR1 LNHNV, CDR2 YYDKDF (reference sequence). The length of the CDR3 is 16 residues. CDR3: CATSRVPTGRNEKLFF. The CDR3 nucleotides read TGTGCCACCAGCAGGGTACCGACAGGGCGTAATGAAAAACTGTTTTTT.

The chain combines TRBV7-2 with TRBJ2-3; 8 bases agree with TRBD2. This CDR3 spans 14 amino acids. V trimming: 7 bases; J trimming: 1 base; junction bases outside the gene matches: 4. CDR1 is SGHTA and CDR2 is FQGNSA in the germline V gene. This CDR3 is CASNSAGGTDTQYF. In DNA form, the CDR3 reads TGTGCCAGCAACTCAGCGGGGGGCACAGATACGCAGTATTTT.

This chain links TRBV24-1 with TRBJ2-3, with 7 bases aligning to TRBD1. CDR1 and CDR2 (germline): KGHDR, SFDVKD. CDR3 length: 18 residues. With 5 bases clipped from V and 0 bases from J, the junction kept 13 bases outside the gene matches. CDR3 amino acids: CATSADRGKQGSTDTQYF. Here the CDR3 DNA reads TGTGCCACCAGTGCCGACCGGGGTAAACAGGGGAGCACAGATACGCAGTATTTT.